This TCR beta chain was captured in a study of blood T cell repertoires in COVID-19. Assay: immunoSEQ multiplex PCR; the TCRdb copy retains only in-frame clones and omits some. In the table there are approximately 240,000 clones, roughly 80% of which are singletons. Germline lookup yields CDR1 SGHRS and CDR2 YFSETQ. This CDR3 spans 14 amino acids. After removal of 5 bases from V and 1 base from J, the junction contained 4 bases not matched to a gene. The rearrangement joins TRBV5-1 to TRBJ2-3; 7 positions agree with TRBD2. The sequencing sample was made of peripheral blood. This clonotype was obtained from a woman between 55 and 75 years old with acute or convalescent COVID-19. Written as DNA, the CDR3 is TGCGCCAGCAGGAATAGCGGGCGCACAGATACGCAGTATTTT. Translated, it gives CASRNSGRTDTQYF.